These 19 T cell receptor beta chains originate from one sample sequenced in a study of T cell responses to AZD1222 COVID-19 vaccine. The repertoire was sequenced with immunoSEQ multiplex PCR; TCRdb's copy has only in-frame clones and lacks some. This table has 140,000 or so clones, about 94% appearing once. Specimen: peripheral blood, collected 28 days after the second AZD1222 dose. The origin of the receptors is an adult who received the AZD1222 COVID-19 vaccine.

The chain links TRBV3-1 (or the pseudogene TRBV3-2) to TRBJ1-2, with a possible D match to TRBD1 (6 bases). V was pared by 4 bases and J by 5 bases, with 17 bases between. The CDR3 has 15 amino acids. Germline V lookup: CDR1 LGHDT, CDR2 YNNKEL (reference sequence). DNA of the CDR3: TGTGCCAGCAGCCCCCCCCCGGGAGGGACATATGGCTACACCTTC. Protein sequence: CASSPPPGGTYGYTF.

In nucleotides, the CDR3 is TGCAGCGTTGACCTGGGGGGGCGGGAGAGCTACGAGCAGTACTTC. Translation gives CSVDLGGRESYEQYF. The chain carries TRBV29-1 and TRBJ2-7; D possibly corresponds to TRBD2 (7 bases). Germline loops: CDR1 SQVTM, CDR2 ANQGSEA. V was trimmed by 3 bases and J by 3 bases, leaving 18 bases between them. This CDR3 comprises 15 residues.

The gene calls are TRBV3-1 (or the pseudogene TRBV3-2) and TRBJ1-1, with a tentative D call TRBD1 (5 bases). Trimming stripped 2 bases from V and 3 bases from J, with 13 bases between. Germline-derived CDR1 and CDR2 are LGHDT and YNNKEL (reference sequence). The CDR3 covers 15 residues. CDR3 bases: TGTGCCAGCAGCCAAAGGCGGGGACGGGACACTGAAGCTTTCTTT. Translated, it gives CASSQRRGRDTEAFF.

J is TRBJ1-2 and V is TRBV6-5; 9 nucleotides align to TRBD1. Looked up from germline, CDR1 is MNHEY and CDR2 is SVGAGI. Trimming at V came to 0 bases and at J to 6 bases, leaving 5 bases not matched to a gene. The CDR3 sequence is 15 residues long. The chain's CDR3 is CASSYSAGTGNGYTF. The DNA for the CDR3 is TGTGCCAGCAGTTACTCGGCTGGGACAGGGAATGGCTACACCTTC.

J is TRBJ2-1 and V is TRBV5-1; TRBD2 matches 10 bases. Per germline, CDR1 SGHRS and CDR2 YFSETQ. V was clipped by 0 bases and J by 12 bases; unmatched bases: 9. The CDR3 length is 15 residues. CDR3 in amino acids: CASSLASGSLSGQFF. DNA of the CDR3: TGCGCCAGCAGCTTGGCTAGCGGGAGCTTATCTGGGCAGTTCTTC. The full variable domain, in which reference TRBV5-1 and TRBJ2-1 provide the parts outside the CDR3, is KAGVTQTPRYLIKTRGQQVTLSCSPISGHRSVSWYQQTPGQGLQFLFEYFSETQRNKGNFPGRFSGRQFSNSRSEMNVSTLELGDSALYLCASSLASGSLSGQFFGPGTRLTVL.

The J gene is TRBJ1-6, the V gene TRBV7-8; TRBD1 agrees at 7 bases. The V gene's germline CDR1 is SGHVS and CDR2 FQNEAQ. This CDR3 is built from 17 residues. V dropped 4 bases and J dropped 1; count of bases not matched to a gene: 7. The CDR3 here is CASSSHRGLSYNSPLHF. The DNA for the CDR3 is TGTGCCAGCAGCTCCCACAGGGGATTGTCCTATAATTCACCCCTCCACTTT.

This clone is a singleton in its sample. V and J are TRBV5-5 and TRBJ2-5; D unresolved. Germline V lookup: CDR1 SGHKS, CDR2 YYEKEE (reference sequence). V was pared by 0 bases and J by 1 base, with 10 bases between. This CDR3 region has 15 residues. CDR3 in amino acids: CASSLGSGPQETQYF. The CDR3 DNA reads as TGTGCCAGCAGCTTGGGAAGTGGACCCCAAGAGACCCAGTACTTC.

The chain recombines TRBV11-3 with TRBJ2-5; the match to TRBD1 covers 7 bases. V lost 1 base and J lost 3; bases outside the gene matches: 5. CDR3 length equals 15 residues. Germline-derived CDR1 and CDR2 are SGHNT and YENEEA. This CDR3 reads CASSLGGQGEETQYF. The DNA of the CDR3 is TGTGCCAGCAGCTTAGGTGGGCAGGGGGAAGAGACCCAGTACTTC.

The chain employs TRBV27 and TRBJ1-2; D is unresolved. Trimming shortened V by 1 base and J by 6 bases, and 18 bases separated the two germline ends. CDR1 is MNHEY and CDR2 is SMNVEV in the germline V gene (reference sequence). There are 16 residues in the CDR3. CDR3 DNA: TGTGCCAGCAGTTTATGGCGCGGGCTGCCCCAAGATGGCTACACCTTC. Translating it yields CASSLWRGLPQDGYTF.

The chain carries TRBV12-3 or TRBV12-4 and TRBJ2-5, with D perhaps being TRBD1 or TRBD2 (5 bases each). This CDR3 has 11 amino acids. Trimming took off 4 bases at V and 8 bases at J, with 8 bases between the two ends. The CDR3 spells CASSSGATQYF. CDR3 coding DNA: TGTGCCAGCAGTTCCGGGGCCACCCAGTACTTC.

The chain's CDR3 is CASSFTDEGALGYTF. Written as DNA, the CDR3 is TGTGCCAGCAGCTTTACCGATGAGGGGGCCTTGGGCTACACCTTC. The rearrangement uses TRBV7-9 and TRBJ1-2, with TRBD1 matching over 7 bases. Germline loops: CDR1 SEHNR, CDR2 FQNEAQ (reference sequence). With V trimmed by 3 bases and J by 8 bases, 12 bases remained unmatched. CDR3 length: 15 amino acids.

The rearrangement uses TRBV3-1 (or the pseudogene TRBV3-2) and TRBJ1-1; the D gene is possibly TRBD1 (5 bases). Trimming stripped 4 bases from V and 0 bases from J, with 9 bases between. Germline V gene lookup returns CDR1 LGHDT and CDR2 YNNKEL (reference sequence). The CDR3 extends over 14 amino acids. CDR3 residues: CASSPPGLNTEAFF. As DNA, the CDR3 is TGTGCCAGCAGCCCCCCGGGGCTGAACACTGAAGCTTTCTTT.

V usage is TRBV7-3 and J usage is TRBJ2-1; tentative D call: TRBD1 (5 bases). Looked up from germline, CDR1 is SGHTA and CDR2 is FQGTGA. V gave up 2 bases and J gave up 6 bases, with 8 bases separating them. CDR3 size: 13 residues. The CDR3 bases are TGTGCCAGCAGCTTATATCAGGGCAATGAGCAGTTCTTC. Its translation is CASSLYQGNEQFF.

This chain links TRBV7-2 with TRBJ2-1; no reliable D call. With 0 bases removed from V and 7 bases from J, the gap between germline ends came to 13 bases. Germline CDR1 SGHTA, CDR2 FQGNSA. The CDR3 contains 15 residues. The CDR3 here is CASSLALGGPNEQFF. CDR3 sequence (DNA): TGTGCCAGCAGCTTAGCTCTTGGCGGACCGAATGAGCAGTTCTTC.

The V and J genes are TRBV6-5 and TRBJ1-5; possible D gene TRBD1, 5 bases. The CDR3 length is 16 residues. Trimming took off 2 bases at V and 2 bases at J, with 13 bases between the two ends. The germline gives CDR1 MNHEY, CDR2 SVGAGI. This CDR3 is CASSYVGVGGNQPQHF. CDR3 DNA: TGTGCCAGCAGTTACGTAGGGGTGGGTGGCAATCAGCCCCAGCATTTT.

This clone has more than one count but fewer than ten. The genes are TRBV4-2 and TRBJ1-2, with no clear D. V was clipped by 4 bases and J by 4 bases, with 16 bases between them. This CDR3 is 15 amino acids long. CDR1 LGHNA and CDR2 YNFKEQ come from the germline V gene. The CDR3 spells CASSPLFGWRYGYTF. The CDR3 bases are TGTGCCAGCAGCCCGCTTTTCGGTTGGCGCTATGGCTACACCTTC.

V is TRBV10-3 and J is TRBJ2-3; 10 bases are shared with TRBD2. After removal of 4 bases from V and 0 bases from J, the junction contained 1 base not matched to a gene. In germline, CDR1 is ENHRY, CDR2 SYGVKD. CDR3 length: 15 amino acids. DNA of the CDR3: TGTGCCATCAGTGCTAGCGGGAGAAGCACAGATACGCAGTATTTT. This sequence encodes CAISASGRSTDTQYF.

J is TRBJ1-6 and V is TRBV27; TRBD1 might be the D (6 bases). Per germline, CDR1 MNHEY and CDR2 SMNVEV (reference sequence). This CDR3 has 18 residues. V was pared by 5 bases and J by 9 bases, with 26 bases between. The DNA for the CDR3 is TGTGCCAGCAGTCCCCGGCCGCCAGGGGTAGGTCGGGCTTCACCCCTCCACTTT. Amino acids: CASSPRPPGVGRASPLHF.

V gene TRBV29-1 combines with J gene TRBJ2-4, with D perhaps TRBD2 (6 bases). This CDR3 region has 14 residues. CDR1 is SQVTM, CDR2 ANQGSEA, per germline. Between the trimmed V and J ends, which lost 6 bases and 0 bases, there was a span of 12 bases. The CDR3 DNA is TGCAGCGTGAGGGACTCCAAAGCCAAAAACATTCAGTACTTC. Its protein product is CSVRDSKAKNIQYF.